This TCR beta chain came from a study of T cell repertoires in cytomegalovirus infection. Study background: TCR beta signatures that were public indicated CMV infection and matching HLA type.

CDR1 is SNHLY, CDR2 FYNNEI, per germline. The CDR3 length is 13 residues. With V trimmed by 4 bases and J by 6 bases, 2 bases remained unmatched. This clonotype has just a few counts. The antigen is undetermined. TCRdb fed the reads into MiXCR, producing one record per CDR3 protein. This sample has hundreds of thousands of distinct CDR3 sequences, with about 11% found just once. Study-level findings and limits: Of the TCR beta families, the public ones yielded a cumulative frequency that identified carriers of CMV plus the relevant HLA. In two of eight donors, the top clonotype was HLA-C-restricted CMV-specific.

This TCR came from a human donor in good health (CMV status not recorded). Some clones in this sample may be carry-over from other donors' samples. The gene calls are TRBV2 and TRBJ1-5; 8 bases match TRBD1. Source material: PBMCs. CDR3 nucleotides: TGTGCCAGCAGTGGGACAGGGATTCAGCCCCAGCATTTT. Protein: CASSGTGIQPQHF.